These 28 T cell receptor beta chains were sequenced from one sample in a study of T-cell reconstitution after alpha-beta-depleted transplantation in children. Unique molecular identifiers were incorporated during preparation of the TCRbeta library. Each CDR3 protein is one row after TCRdb ran MiXCR on the PCR reads. The sample records hundreds of thousands of distinct CDR3 sequences, around 13% being singletons. The sample was PBMCs, taken before TCRalphabeta/CD19-depleted stem cell transplant. The receptors here all came from a girl aged 2-10 years with congenital amegakaryocytic thrombocytopenia, due to receive a stem cell transplant.

The chain combines TRBV11-2 with TRBJ1-1; TRBD1 might be the D (6 bases). CDR1 is SGHAT, CDR2 FQNNGV, per germline. Trimming left V 1 base short and J 1 base short, with 13 bases between. CDR3 length equals 16 residues. The CDR3 DNA is TGTGCCAGCAGCTTAGTGATCAGGGGCCCGAACACTGAAGCTTTCTTT. This codes for CASSLVIRGPNTEAFF. Filled out from reference TRBV11-2 and TRBJ1-1, the complete variable domain reads EAGVAQSPRYKIIEKRQSVAFWCNPISGHATLYWYQQILGQGPKLLIQFQNNGVVDDSQLPKDRFSAERLKGVDSTLKIQPAKLEDSAVYLCASSLVIRGPNTEAFFGQGTRLTVV.

This clonotype came up many times. V gene TRBV29-1 combines with J gene TRBJ1-1; D is unclear. CDR1 is SQVTM and CDR2 is ANQGSEA in the germline V gene. The CDR3 loop spans 11 amino acids. Between the trimmed V and J ends, which lost 4 bases and 6 bases, there was a span of 9 bases. The CDR3 sequence: CSVVTVAEAFF. The CDR3 nucleotides are TGCAGCGTTGTGACTGTGGCTGAAGCTTTCTTT.

This clonotype was picked up many times. The chain employs TRBV7-9 and TRBJ2-3; D unclear. The germline V gene encodes CDR1 SEHNR and CDR2 FQNEAQ (reference sequence). This CDR3 has 15 residues. Trimming stripped 7 bases from V and 1 base from J, with 15 bases between. The CDR3 here is CASTHPAVGTDTQYF. CDR3 sequence (DNA): TGTGCCAGCACCCACCCGGCGGTGGGCACAGATACGCAGTATTTT.

This clonotype was counted only a few times. The gene calls are TRBV29-1 and TRBJ2-7; 10 bases line up with TRBD1. V lost 6 bases to trimming and J lost 6 bases; unmatched junction nucleotides: 11. The CDR3 runs to 14 residues. Germline CDR1 reads SQVTM; CDR2 reads ANQGSEA. CDR3 bases: TGCAGCGTGGGACAGGGGACTCTTCTGTCCGAGCAGTACTTC. This codes for CSVGQGTLLSEQYF.

The V call is TRBV7-9, the J call TRBJ1-3; D gene unclear. V was shortened by 5 bases and J by 2 bases, with 13 bases between the two germline ends. The germline CDR1 and CDR2 sequences are SEHNR and FQNEAQ (reference sequence). The CDR3 is 15 residues long. DNA of the CDR3: TGTGCCAGCAGCGATCGGGCAGTCACTGGAAACACCATATATTTT. Translation: CASSDRAVTGNTIYF. The full variable domain, its missing parts supplied by reference TRBV7-9 and TRBJ1-3, is DTGVSQNPRHKITKRGQNVTFRCDPISEHNRLYWYRQTLGQGPEFLTYFQNEAQLEKSRLLSDRFSAERPKGSFSTLEIQRTEQGDSAMYLCASSDRAVTGNTIYFGEGSWLTVV.

The chain links TRBV11-3 to TRBJ2-1; 10 bases align to TRBD2. Trimming at V came to 2 bases and at J to 12 bases, leaving 7 bases not matched to a gene. In germline, CDR1 is SGHNT, CDR2 YENEEA. The CDR3 runs 14 residues. The CDR3 nucleotides are TGTGCCAGCAGCTTAAGGACTAGCGGATCGGTGCAGTTCTTC. This sequence encodes CASSLRTSGSVQFF.

This clonotype has ten or more counts. The chain carries TRBV4-1 and TRBJ2-7, with D uncertain. V was trimmed by 0 bases and J by 2 bases, leaving 5 bases between them. This CDR3 region has 13 residues. Germline V lookup: CDR1 MGHRA, CDR2 YSYEKL. In nucleotides, the CDR3 is TGCGCCAGCAGCCAAGAAGGTACCTACGAGCAGTACTTC. This sequence encodes CASSQEGTYEQYF.

The chain employs TRBV3-1 and TRBJ2-7; D is ambiguous. V was clipped by 0 bases and J by 2 bases, with 11 bases between them. The length of the CDR3 is 15 residues. Germline V gene data show CDR1 as LGHDT and CDR2 as YNNKEL (reference sequence). The CDR3 DNA sequence: TGTGCCAGCAGCCAAGATCCTCGTCTCCCCTACGAGCAGTACTTC. Protein: CASSQDPRLPYEQYF.

The sample holds many counts of this clonotype. The J gene is TRBJ2-7, the V gene TRBV5-6; 7 bases fit TRBD2. V dropped 7 bases and J dropped 6; count of bases not matched to a gene: 13. There are 14 residues in the CDR3. Germline V gives CDR1 SGHDT, CDR2 YYEEEE. The CDR3 nucleotides read TGTGCCAGCCGACCCGGGACTACTTTTTCCGAGCAGTACTTC. Residues: CASRPGTTFSEQYF.

The rearrangement links TRBV20-1 to TRBJ2-1; either TRBD1 or TRBD2 may supply D (5 bases each). This CDR3 comprises 21 residues. V gave up 3 bases and J gave up 4 bases, with 34 bases separating them. CDR1 is DFQATT, CDR2 SNEGSKA, per germline (reference sequence). The CDR3 region has the DNA TGCAGTGCTAGCGTCGGGACCAACTTTCCCGCACCCAGTTCCCTTTACAATGAGCAGTTCTTC. Translation gives CSASVGTNFPAPSSLYNEQFF.

This clonotype was found a few times. V and J are TRBV27 and TRBJ1-1, with D possibly TRBD1 on 6 matching bases. V was cut by 6 bases and J by 4 bases, with 18 bases left in between. Germline-derived CDR1 and CDR2 are MNHEY and SMNVEV (reference sequence). This CDR3 has 15 residues. The CDR3 loop is CASRGLLGGGTEAFF. The CDR3, as DNA: TGTGCCAGCAGGGGCCTATTGGGGGGCGGCACTGAAGCTTTCTTT.

This clonotype has ten or more counts. The chain couples TRBV28 to TRBJ1-5; D possibly corresponds to TRBD1 (5 bases). V dropped 1 base and J dropped 6 bases, with 22 bases sitting between them. This CDR3 region has 18 residues. Germline V gives CDR1 MDHEN, CDR2 SYDVKM. In nucleotides, the CDR3 is TGTGCCAGCAGTTTATCCGGACTCCGGGGAAGGGGATGTCAGCCCCAGCATTTT. Translated, it gives CASSLSGLRGRGCQPQHF. The full variable domain, completed using reference TRBV28 and TRBJ1-5, is DVKVTQSSRYLVKRTGEKVFLECVQDMDHENMFWYRQDPGLGLRLIYFSYDVKMKEKGDIPEGYSVSREKKERFSLILESASTNQTSMYLCASSLSGLRGRGCQPQHFGDGTRLSIL.

J is TRBJ1-2 and V is TRBV11-1; D is undetermined. The germline V gene has CDR1 SGHAT and CDR2 FQDESV (reference sequence). The CDR3 runs to 18 residues. The ends were cut back, 5 bases at V and 4 bases at J, with 26 bases in the middle. The CDR3 is CASSLRPGNSSSRYGYTF. The CDR3, as DNA: TGTGCCAGCAGCCTGAGACCAGGAAATAGCTCTTCACGCTATGGCTACACCTTC. Supplemented by reference TRBV11-1 and TRBJ1-2, the full variable domain reads EAEVAQSPRYKITEKSQAVAFWCDPISGHATLYWYRQILGQGPELLVQFQDESVVDDSQLPKDRFSAERLKGVDSTLKIQPAELGDSAMYLCASSLRPGNSSSRYGYTFGSGTRLTVV.

This clonotype was seen ten or more times. The V call is TRBV20-1, the J call TRBJ2-1, with no clear D. Germline assignment: CDR1 DFQATT and CDR2 SNEGSKA (reference sequence). Deletions cut 2 bases from V and 3 bases from J, with 11 bases between. The CDR3 totals 14 residues. CDR3 in DNA: TGCAGTGCTAGAATACCGAGGAACTACAATGAGCAGTTCTTC. Translating it yields CSARIPRNYNEQFF.

The sample holds a few counts of this clonotype. The genes are TRBV15 and TRBJ1-1; D is perhaps TRBD1 (5 bases). The CDR3 is 15 residues long. CDR1 is LNHNV, CDR2 YYDKDF, per germline (reference sequence). Trimming removed 1 base at V and 0 bases at J, with 9 bases between. The CDR3 is CATSRVGPMNTEAFF. The DNA for the CDR3 is TGTGCCACCAGCAGAGTGGGGCCTATGAACACTGAAGCTTTCTTT.

Ten or more counts support this clonotype. This CDR3 is CASSLATSTGGFGGELFF. CDR3 sequence (DNA): TGTGCCAGCAGCTTAGCGACATCCACAGGGGGCTTTGGTGGGGAGCTGTTTTTT. This chain joins TRBV7-8 and TRBJ2-2; 9 nucleotides agree with TRBD1. This CDR3 contains 18 residues. V shed 0 bases, J shed 8 bases, and the junction held 13 bases outside the gene matches. Germline V lookup: CDR1 SGHVS, CDR2 FQNEAQ.

This clonotype was observed many times. The chain carries TRBV29-1 and TRBJ2-5; 8 bases line up with TRBD1. Per the germline V gene, CDR1 is SQVTM and CDR2 is ANQGSEA. V dropped 8 bases and J dropped 1; count of bases not matched to a gene: 6. This CDR3 comprises 13 residues. CDR3 region: CSIRQGPQETQYF. DNA for the CDR3: TGCAGCATAAGACAGGGGCCCCAAGAGACCCAGTACTTC.

This clonotype was counted at least ten times. V is TRBV5-1 and J is TRBJ2-3; no reliable D call. Germline CDR1 SGHRS, CDR2 YFSETQ. This CDR3 is built from 19 residues. Trimming took off 2 bases at V and 0 bases at J, with 22 bases between the two ends. In DNA form, the CDR3 reads TGCGCCAGCAGCTTAACTTGGATTCGGATGAGTACTAGCACAGATACGCAGTATTTT. Its protein product is CASSLTWIRMSTSTDTQYF.

This clonotype appeared a few times. The V call is TRBV2, the J call TRBJ2-1; TRBD2 is a possible D gene (5 bases). The V end was cut by 5 bases, the J end by 3 bases, with 17 bases between. This CDR3 is 16 amino acids long. Germline V gene lookup returns CDR1 SNHLY and CDR2 FYNNEI. CDR3: CASSQDRSGFYNEQFF. DNA for the CDR3: TGTGCCAGCAGTCAAGATCGAAGCGGCTTCTACAATGAGCAGTTCTTC.

This clonotype appeared a few times. Here the CDR3 reads CASSYPAGIVSDTQYF. DNA of the CDR3: TGTGCCAGCAGTTACCCGGCAGGGATAGTTTCAGATACGCAGTATTTT. V and J are TRBV12-3 or TRBV12-4 and TRBJ2-3; a possible D gene is TRBD1 (5 bases). V lost 4 bases to trimming and J lost 4 bases, with 18 bases between them. This CDR3 comprises 16 residues.

In its sample, this clonotype was seen many times. The chain carries TRBV5-6 and TRBJ2-5; D gene ambiguous. V was trimmed by 3 bases and J by 4 bases, leaving 10 bases between them. The CDR3 extends over 13 amino acids. Germline V CDR1 and CDR2: SGHDT, YYEEEE. DNA of the CDR3: TGTGCCAGCAGCTCGGGCTTTGGAGAGACCCAGTACTTC. This translates into CASSSGFGETQYF. The complete variable domain, with remaining parts taken from reference TRBV5-6 and TRBJ2-5, reads DAGVTQSPTHLIKTRGQQVTLRCSPKSGHDTVSWYQQALGQGPQFIFQYYEEEERQRGNFPDRFSGHQFPNYSSELNVNALLLGDSALYLCASSSGFGETQYFGPGTRLLVL.

This chain links TRBV20-1 with TRBJ2-1; 8 nucleotides line up with TRBD2. The length of the CDR3 is 15 residues. CDR1 is DFQATT, CDR2 SNEGSKA, per germline (reference sequence). J gave up 2 bases and V 2 bases, and 5 bases lay outside the gene matches. In DNA form, the CDR3 reads TGCAGTGCTAGATCCGGGAGGGCTACCTACAATGAGCAGTTCTTC. Its protein is CSARSGRATYNEQFF.

A few counts support this clonotype. This rearrangement joins TRBV6-1 to TRBJ2-5; the D is unclear. Trimming pared 4 bases from V and 2 bases from J, leaving 5 bases between. Germline V lookup: CDR1 MNHNS, CDR2 SASEGT. This CDR3 has 12 amino acids. The CDR3 DNA reads as TGTGCCAGCAGTGGCCAACAAGAGACCCAGTACTTC. Translated: CASSGQQETQYF.

This clonotype was seen more than once but under ten times. This chain connects TRBV7-9 to TRBJ1-2; possibly TRBD1 for D (5 bases). Germline assignment: CDR1 SEHNR and CDR2 FQNEAQ (reference sequence). This CDR3 region has 13 residues. V was clipped by 5 bases and J by 7 bases, with 14 bases between them. The CDR3: CASSGVGAGGYTF. The CDR3 nucleotides are TGTGCCAGCAGCGGAGTAGGGGCTGGTGGCTACACCTTC.

This clonotype was counted at least ten times. This sequence joins TRBV15 and TRBJ2-1; D is unclear. The CDR3 runs to 15 residues. Germline assignment: CDR1 LNHNV and CDR2 YYDKDF (reference sequence). Trimming left V 0 bases short and J 7 bases short, with 13 bases between. In DNA, the CDR3 is TGTGCCACCAGCAGAGATGGGCTTAAGGGAAATGAGCAGTTCTTC. This codes for CATSRDGLKGNEQFF.

This clonotype turned up a few times. The chain recombines TRBV28 with TRBJ2-3; a possible D gene is TRBD2 (5 bases). V lost 3 bases to trimming and J lost 6 bases, with 16 bases between them. Germline CDR1 reads MDHEN; CDR2 reads SYDVKM. The CDR3 is made up of 15 amino acids. The CDR3 spells CASSFFERSLDTQYF. The CDR3 nucleotides read TGTGCCAGCAGTTTTTTCGAGCGGAGCTTGGATACGCAGTATTTT.

This clonotype was seen at least ten times. The J gene is TRBJ2-3, the V gene TRBV29-1, with TRBD2 identical over 9 bases. Germline values: CDR1 SQVTM, CDR2 ANQGSEA. V was clipped by 6 bases and J by 2 bases; unmatched bases: 3. The CDR3 loop spans 13 amino acids. Here the CDR3 reads CSVSGRFTDTQYF. The CDR3 DNA reads as TGCAGCGTCAGCGGGAGGTTCACAGATACGCAGTATTTT.

The V gene is TRBV9, the J gene TRBJ2-3; 7 bases are shared with TRBD2. J lost 0 bases, V lost 0 bases, and 4 bases had no gene match. This CDR3 contains 16 residues. Germline CDR1 reads SGDLS; CDR2 reads YYNGEE. Written as DNA, the CDR3 is TGTGCCAGCAGCGTAGGGGCCGGGAGGAGCACAGATACGCAGTATTTT. Its translation is CASSVGAGRSTDTQYF.